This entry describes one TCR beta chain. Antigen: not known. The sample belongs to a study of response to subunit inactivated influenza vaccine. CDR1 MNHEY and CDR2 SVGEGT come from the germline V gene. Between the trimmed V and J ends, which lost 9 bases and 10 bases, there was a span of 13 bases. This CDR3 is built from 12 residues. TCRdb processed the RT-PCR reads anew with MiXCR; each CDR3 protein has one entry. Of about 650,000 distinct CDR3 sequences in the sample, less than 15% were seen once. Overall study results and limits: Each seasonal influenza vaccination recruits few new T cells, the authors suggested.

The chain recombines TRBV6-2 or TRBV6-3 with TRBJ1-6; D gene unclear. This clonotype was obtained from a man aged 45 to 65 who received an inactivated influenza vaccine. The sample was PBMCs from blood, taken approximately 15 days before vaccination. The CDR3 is CASCSGRSPLHF. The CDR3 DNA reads TGTGCCAGTTGCTCCGGTCGGTCACCCCTCCACTTT.